The T cell receptor (beta chain) described here comes from a study of blood T cell repertoires in COVID-19. As originally analysed: How many nucleated cells were present was estimated from reference gene primer amplification. Sequencing was performed with immunoSEQ multiplex PCR; in TCRdb, only in-frame clones are kept and a portion is missing. V and J calls plus clone size are reproduced from that table; the DNA served to infer D and trimming. In the table there are more than 100,000 clones, about 79% of which are singletons. This clone was observed once. The CDR3 has 17 amino acids. The V segment lost 1 base and the J segment 0 bases; nucleotides outside the gene matches: 4. CDR1 and CDR2 (germline): LNHDA, SQIVND (reference sequence).

This clonotype was obtained from a woman of 80 years or more with acute or convalescent COVID-19. Sample: peripheral blood. This chain uses TRBV19 with TRBJ2-1, with 9 positions matching TRBD2. The CDR3 DNA sequence: TGTGCCAGTAGTATAGGCAGGCGGGGGGGCTCCTACAATGAGCAGTTCTTC. As protein: CASSIGRRGGSYNEQFF. The full variable domain, rest sourced from reference TRBV19 and TRBJ2-1, is DGGITQSPKYLFRKEGQNVTLSCEQNLNHDAMYWYRQDPGQGLRLIYYSQIVNDFQKGDIAEGYSVSREKKESFPLTVTSAQKNPTAFYLCASSIGRRGGSYNEQFFGPGTRLTVL.